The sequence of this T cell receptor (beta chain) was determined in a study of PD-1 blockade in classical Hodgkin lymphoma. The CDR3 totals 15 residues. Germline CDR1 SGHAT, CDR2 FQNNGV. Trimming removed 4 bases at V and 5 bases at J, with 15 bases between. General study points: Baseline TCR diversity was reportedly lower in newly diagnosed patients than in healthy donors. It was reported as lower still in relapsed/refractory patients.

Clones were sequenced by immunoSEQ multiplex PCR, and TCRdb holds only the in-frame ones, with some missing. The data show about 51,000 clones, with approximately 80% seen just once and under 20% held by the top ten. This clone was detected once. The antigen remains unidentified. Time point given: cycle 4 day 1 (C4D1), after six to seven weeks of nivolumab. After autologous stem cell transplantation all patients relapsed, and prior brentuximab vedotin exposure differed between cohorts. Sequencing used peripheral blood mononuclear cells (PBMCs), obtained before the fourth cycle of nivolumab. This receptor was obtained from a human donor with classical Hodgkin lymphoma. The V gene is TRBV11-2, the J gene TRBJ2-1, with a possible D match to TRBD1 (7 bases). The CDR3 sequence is CASSSGGTIDNEQFF. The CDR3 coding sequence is TGTGCCAGCAGCTCAGGGGGGACAATAGACAATGAGCAGTTCTTC.